A selection of T cell receptor beta chains follows, all from one sample in a study of blood T cell repertoires in COVID-19. Libraries were prepared by immunoSEQ multiplex PCR; TCRdb keeps only in-frame clonotypes and omits some of them. Found here are under 200,000 clones, approximately 85% of them singletons; the top ten hold over 7.5%. The sequenced material came from peripheral blood. The source is a woman at least 80 years old with acute or convalescent COVID-19. The CDR3 runs from the conserved cysteine through the conserved F or W. D genes are given only for firm matches. Clone size, where shown, is once, few, many, or a class for clones that have expanded.

D gene: TRBD1
J gene: TRBJ2-7
V gene: TRBV3-1/TRBV3-2
clone size: -
CDR3 protein: CASSQAGQGFHEQYF
CDR3 DNA: TGTGCCAGCAGCCAAGCGGGACAGGGGTTCCACGAGCAGTACTTC

D gene: -
J gene: TRBJ1-5
V gene: TRBV24-1
clone size: -
CDR3 protein: CATSAQGSLSNQPQHF
CDR3 DNA: TGTGCCACCAGTGCCCAGGGTTCGCTTAGCAATCAGCCCCAGCATTTT

D gene: -
J gene: TRBJ1-3
V gene: TRBV7-9
clone size: once
CDR3 protein: CASSTLYFAGNTIYF
CDR3 DNA: TGTGCCAGCAGCACCCTATATTTCGCTGGAAACACCATATATTTT

D gene: TRBD1
J gene: TRBJ1-3
V gene: TRBV7-6
clone size: -
CDR3 protein: CASRSQGDSNTIYF
CDR3 DNA: TGTGCCAGCAGGTCACAGGGGGATTCAAACACCATATATTTT

D gene: -
J gene: TRBJ2-2
V gene: TRBV15
clone size: once
CDR3 protein: CATSRVPWRSGELFF
CDR3 DNA: TGTGCCACCAGCAGAGTTCCCTGGAGATCCGGGGAGCTGTTTTTT

D gene: -
J gene: TRBJ1-2
V gene: TRBV7-3
clone size: few
CDR3 protein: CASSPPDRHGYTF
CDR3 DNA: TGTGCCAGCAGCCCCCCCGACAGACATGGCTACACCTTC

D gene: -
J gene: TRBJ1-5
V gene: TRBV18
clone size: -
CDR3 protein: CASSPRGPGLNQPQHF
CDR3 DNA: TGTGCCAGCTCACCACGGGGGCCAGGTCTCAATCAGCCCCAGCATTTT

D gene: TRBD1
J gene: TRBJ1-2
V gene: TRBV5-4
clone size: few
CDR3 protein: CASSPWDRKGYGYTF
CDR3 DNA: TGTGCCAGCAGCCCGTGGGACAGGAAAGGTTATGGCTACACCTTC

D gene: -
J gene: TRBJ1-1
V gene: TRBV11-3
clone size: -
CDR3 protein: CASSSGSNTEAFF
CDR3 DNA: TGTGCCAGCAGCTCCGGGAGCAACACTGAAGCTTTCTTT

D gene: TRBD1
J gene: TRBJ1-4
V gene: TRBV3-1/TRBV3-2
clone size: -
CDR3 protein: CASSQGWDRELTNEKLFF
CDR3 DNA: TGTGCCAGCAGCCAAGGGTGGGACAGGGAGTTAACTAATGAAAAACTGTTTTTT

D gene: TRBD2
J gene: TRBJ2-2
V gene: TRBV6-2/TRBV6-3
clone size: -
CDR3 protein: CASSSSGGAITGELFF
CDR3 DNA: TGTGCCAGCAGTAGTAGCGGGGGGGCCATCACCGGGGAGCTGTTTTTT

D gene: TRBD2
J gene: TRBJ2-2
V gene: TRBV7-2
clone size: -
CDR3 protein: CASRRTSGRRTGELFF
CDR3 DNA: TGTGCCAGCAGGCGAACTAGCGGGAGACGGACCGGGGAGCTGTTTTTT

D gene: -
J gene: TRBJ1-2
V gene: TRBV27
clone size: once
CDR3 protein: CASSYGRAYGYTF
CDR3 DNA: TGTGCCAGCAGTTATGGGAGGGCATATGGCTACACCTTC

D gene: -
J gene: TRBJ1-1
V gene: TRBV18
clone size: -
CDR3 protein: CASSPSGFRNTEAFF
CDR3 DNA: TGTGCCAGCTCACCTTCGGGGTTTAGGAACACTGAAGCTTTCTTT

D gene: -
J gene: TRBJ1-1
V gene: TRBV5-1
clone size: -
CDR3 protein: CASGQGNTEAFF
CDR3 DNA: TGCGCCAGCGGTCAGGGGAACACTGAAGCTTTCTTT

D gene: -
J gene: TRBJ1-5
V gene: TRBV11-2
clone size: -
CDR3 protein: CASSLDQGQPQHF
CDR3 DNA: TGTGCCAGCAGCTTAGATCAGGGCCAGCCCCAGCATTTT

D gene: -
J gene: TRBJ1-2
V gene: TRBV5-6
clone size: -
CDR3 protein: CASSLDTVYGYTF
CDR3 DNA: TGTGCCAGCAGTTTAGACACCGTCTATGGCTACACCTTC